The rows below give T cell receptor beta chains drawn from one sample of a study of blood T cell repertoires in COVID-19. Clones were read by immunoSEQ multiplex PCR, and TCRdb kept only the in-frame ones, dropping some. The table includes 70,000 to 95,000 clones, 70% to 90% detected once. The specimen was peripheral blood. The receptors come from a human donor in a cohort sampled during active COVID-19. Each CDR3 is given with its conserved first and last residue. D genes are given only for firm matches. Only part of the rows carry a size: once, few, many, or a class if the clone is expanded.

V	size	J	D	DNA	CDR3
TRBV7-2	.	TRBJ2-7	.	TGTGCCAGCAGCTTGGGCGACAGTCGCTACGAGCAGTACTTC	CASSLGDSRYEQYF
TRBV6-1	.	TRBJ2-2	TRBD2	TGTGCCAGCAGTGAAGGGGGACTAGCGGGGGGAGCCGGGGAGCTGTTTTTT	CASSEGGLAGGAGELFF
TRBV27	once	TRBJ1-6	.	TGTGCCAGCAGTTTATCCGGGGTGGGTAATTCACCCCTCCACTTT	CASSLSGVGNSPLHF
TRBV11-2	.	TRBJ2-3	.	TGTGCCAGCACCCAATGGACTACCCGCACAGATACGCAGTATTTT	CASTQWTTRTDTQYF
TRBV5-5	.	TRBJ2-7	.	TGTGCCAGCAGCTTTATGACGGGGGTTGGGGAGCAGTACTTC	CASSFMTGVGEQYF
TRBV2	.	TRBJ2-1	.	TGTGCCAGCAGTGAAGCGCTAGGCCTCTACAATGAGCAGTTCTTC	CASSEALGLYNEQFF
TRBV6-2/TRBV6-3	.	TRBJ2-1	.	TGTGCCAGCAGTTACCCCAGGTATCGGGGGAACAATGAGCAGTTCTTC	CASSYPRYRGNNEQFF
TRBV2	.	TRBJ2-3	TRBD2	TGTGCCAGCAGCCGCGTTAGCGGGGGGCCCTCCGATACGCAGTATTTT	CASSRVSGGPSDTQYF
TRBV11-2	.	TRBJ1-2	.	TGTGCCAGCAGCTCCCCGGGGGGCCTGAGTCGTGGCTACACCTTC	CASSSPGGLSRGYTF
TRBV11-2	.	TRBJ1-2	.	TGTGCCAGCAGCTCAACCCTCGGGTACTCGAACTATGGCTACACCTTC	CASSSTLGYSNYGYTF
TRBV7-3	.	TRBJ2-2	TRBD2	TGTGCCAGCAGCTTAAGTCTTGCGGGGGCCGGGGAGCTGTTTTTT	CASSLSLAGAGELFF
TRBV12-3/TRBV12-4	.	TRBJ2-1	TRBD1	TGTGCCAGCAGTACAGGGGATCGGCGTGAGCAGTTCTTC	CASSTGDRREQFF
TRBV11-3	.	TRBJ2-2	.	TGTGCCAGCAGCTTAGGGGGGGTTATCGGGCAGACGAACACCGGGGAGCTGTTTTTT	CASSLGGVIGQTNTGELFF
TRBV18	.	TRBJ2-5	.	TGTGCCAGCTCACGGCCGTCTTCTCAAGAGACCCAGTACTTC	CASSRPSSQETQYF
TRBV6-6	.	TRBJ1-1	.	TGTGCCAGCAGTCCGACAGGGAACACTGAAGCTTTCTTT	CASSPTGNTEAFF
TRBV12-2	.	TRBJ2-7	.	TGTGCAAGTCGCTTAGAGTGGGGACTAACCTACGAGCAGTACTTC	CASRLEWGLTYEQYF
TRBV29-1	.	TRBJ1-2	.	TGCAGCGTTGAAGATACGGGAAGGAACTATGGCTACACCTTC	CSVEDTGRNYGYTF
TRBV28	.	TRBJ1-4	TRBD1	TGTGCCAGCTGGGACAGAGCTAATGAAAAACTGTTTTTT	CASWDRANEKLFF
TRBV24-1	once	TRBJ2-3	.	TGTGCCACCAGTGATTTACAGCCAGCAGATACGCAGTATTTT	CATSDLQPADTQYF
TRBV2	.	TRBJ1-2	.	TGTGCCAGCAGACGTACAGGGCTAGTATATGGCTACACCTTC	CASRRTGLVYGYTF
TRBV4-3	.	TRBJ2-1	.	TGCGCCAGCAGCCAAGAAGGGGCCAAGCAGTTCTTC	CASSQEGAKQFF
TRBV5-5	.	TRBJ2-7	TRBD2	TGTGCCAGCAGCTTGGAGGCGGGGGGCGCCTACGAGCAGTACTTC	CASSLEAGGAYEQYF
TRBV27	.	TRBJ1-1	.	TGTGCCAGCGGGCGAACGGGGGGGAACACTGAAGCTTTCTTT	CASGRTGGNTEAFF
TRBV3-1/TRBV3-2	.	TRBJ1-5	.	TGTGCCAGCAGCCCGGGTGGACAGTATCAGCCCCAGCATTTT	CASSPGGQYQPQHF
TRBV7-9	.	TRBJ1-5	.	TGTGCCAGCAGCTTAGGGCTGGGGGGGGGTCAGCCCCAGCATTTT	CASSLGLGGGQPQHF
TRBV5-6	.	TRBJ2-7	TRBD1	TGTGCCAGCAGCTTGGGGGACAGTCGCTACGAGCAGTACTTC	CASSLGDSRYEQYF
TRBV15	.	TRBJ2-1	TRBD2	TGTGCCACCAGCAGAGGGACTAGCGGGGGGCCTACCCACAATGAGCAGTTCTTC	CATSRGTSGGPTHNEQFF
TRBV7-2	.	TRBJ2-7	.	TGTGCCAGCAGCTTAACTAGAAACCCCTACGAGCAGTACTTC	CASSLTRNPYEQYF
TRBV6-5	.	TRBJ1-2	.	TGTGCCAGCAGCGCAATAATTACAGCTAACTATGGCTACACCTTC	CASSAIITANYGYTF
TRBV11-2	.	TRBJ2-7	TRBD1	TGTGCCAGCAGCCAGGGGACAGGGGGGTCCTACGAGCAGTACTTC	CASSQGTGGSYEQYF
TRBV4-1	.	TRBJ1-2	.	TGCGCCAGCAGCCAAGGGGTAAGGGGGAAGCTGGAAGGCTACACCTTC	CASSQGVRGKLEGYTF
TRBV10-3	.	TRBJ2-5	.	TGTGCCCCCTGGGCCAGGGGACCAAAATTTGTCCAAGAGACCCAGTACTTC	CAPWARGPKFVQETQYF
TRBV4-2	.	TRBJ2-3	.	TGTGCCAGCAGCCAAGGAGCGAGTGGAACCAGCACAGATACGCAGTATTTT	CASSQGASGTSTDTQYF